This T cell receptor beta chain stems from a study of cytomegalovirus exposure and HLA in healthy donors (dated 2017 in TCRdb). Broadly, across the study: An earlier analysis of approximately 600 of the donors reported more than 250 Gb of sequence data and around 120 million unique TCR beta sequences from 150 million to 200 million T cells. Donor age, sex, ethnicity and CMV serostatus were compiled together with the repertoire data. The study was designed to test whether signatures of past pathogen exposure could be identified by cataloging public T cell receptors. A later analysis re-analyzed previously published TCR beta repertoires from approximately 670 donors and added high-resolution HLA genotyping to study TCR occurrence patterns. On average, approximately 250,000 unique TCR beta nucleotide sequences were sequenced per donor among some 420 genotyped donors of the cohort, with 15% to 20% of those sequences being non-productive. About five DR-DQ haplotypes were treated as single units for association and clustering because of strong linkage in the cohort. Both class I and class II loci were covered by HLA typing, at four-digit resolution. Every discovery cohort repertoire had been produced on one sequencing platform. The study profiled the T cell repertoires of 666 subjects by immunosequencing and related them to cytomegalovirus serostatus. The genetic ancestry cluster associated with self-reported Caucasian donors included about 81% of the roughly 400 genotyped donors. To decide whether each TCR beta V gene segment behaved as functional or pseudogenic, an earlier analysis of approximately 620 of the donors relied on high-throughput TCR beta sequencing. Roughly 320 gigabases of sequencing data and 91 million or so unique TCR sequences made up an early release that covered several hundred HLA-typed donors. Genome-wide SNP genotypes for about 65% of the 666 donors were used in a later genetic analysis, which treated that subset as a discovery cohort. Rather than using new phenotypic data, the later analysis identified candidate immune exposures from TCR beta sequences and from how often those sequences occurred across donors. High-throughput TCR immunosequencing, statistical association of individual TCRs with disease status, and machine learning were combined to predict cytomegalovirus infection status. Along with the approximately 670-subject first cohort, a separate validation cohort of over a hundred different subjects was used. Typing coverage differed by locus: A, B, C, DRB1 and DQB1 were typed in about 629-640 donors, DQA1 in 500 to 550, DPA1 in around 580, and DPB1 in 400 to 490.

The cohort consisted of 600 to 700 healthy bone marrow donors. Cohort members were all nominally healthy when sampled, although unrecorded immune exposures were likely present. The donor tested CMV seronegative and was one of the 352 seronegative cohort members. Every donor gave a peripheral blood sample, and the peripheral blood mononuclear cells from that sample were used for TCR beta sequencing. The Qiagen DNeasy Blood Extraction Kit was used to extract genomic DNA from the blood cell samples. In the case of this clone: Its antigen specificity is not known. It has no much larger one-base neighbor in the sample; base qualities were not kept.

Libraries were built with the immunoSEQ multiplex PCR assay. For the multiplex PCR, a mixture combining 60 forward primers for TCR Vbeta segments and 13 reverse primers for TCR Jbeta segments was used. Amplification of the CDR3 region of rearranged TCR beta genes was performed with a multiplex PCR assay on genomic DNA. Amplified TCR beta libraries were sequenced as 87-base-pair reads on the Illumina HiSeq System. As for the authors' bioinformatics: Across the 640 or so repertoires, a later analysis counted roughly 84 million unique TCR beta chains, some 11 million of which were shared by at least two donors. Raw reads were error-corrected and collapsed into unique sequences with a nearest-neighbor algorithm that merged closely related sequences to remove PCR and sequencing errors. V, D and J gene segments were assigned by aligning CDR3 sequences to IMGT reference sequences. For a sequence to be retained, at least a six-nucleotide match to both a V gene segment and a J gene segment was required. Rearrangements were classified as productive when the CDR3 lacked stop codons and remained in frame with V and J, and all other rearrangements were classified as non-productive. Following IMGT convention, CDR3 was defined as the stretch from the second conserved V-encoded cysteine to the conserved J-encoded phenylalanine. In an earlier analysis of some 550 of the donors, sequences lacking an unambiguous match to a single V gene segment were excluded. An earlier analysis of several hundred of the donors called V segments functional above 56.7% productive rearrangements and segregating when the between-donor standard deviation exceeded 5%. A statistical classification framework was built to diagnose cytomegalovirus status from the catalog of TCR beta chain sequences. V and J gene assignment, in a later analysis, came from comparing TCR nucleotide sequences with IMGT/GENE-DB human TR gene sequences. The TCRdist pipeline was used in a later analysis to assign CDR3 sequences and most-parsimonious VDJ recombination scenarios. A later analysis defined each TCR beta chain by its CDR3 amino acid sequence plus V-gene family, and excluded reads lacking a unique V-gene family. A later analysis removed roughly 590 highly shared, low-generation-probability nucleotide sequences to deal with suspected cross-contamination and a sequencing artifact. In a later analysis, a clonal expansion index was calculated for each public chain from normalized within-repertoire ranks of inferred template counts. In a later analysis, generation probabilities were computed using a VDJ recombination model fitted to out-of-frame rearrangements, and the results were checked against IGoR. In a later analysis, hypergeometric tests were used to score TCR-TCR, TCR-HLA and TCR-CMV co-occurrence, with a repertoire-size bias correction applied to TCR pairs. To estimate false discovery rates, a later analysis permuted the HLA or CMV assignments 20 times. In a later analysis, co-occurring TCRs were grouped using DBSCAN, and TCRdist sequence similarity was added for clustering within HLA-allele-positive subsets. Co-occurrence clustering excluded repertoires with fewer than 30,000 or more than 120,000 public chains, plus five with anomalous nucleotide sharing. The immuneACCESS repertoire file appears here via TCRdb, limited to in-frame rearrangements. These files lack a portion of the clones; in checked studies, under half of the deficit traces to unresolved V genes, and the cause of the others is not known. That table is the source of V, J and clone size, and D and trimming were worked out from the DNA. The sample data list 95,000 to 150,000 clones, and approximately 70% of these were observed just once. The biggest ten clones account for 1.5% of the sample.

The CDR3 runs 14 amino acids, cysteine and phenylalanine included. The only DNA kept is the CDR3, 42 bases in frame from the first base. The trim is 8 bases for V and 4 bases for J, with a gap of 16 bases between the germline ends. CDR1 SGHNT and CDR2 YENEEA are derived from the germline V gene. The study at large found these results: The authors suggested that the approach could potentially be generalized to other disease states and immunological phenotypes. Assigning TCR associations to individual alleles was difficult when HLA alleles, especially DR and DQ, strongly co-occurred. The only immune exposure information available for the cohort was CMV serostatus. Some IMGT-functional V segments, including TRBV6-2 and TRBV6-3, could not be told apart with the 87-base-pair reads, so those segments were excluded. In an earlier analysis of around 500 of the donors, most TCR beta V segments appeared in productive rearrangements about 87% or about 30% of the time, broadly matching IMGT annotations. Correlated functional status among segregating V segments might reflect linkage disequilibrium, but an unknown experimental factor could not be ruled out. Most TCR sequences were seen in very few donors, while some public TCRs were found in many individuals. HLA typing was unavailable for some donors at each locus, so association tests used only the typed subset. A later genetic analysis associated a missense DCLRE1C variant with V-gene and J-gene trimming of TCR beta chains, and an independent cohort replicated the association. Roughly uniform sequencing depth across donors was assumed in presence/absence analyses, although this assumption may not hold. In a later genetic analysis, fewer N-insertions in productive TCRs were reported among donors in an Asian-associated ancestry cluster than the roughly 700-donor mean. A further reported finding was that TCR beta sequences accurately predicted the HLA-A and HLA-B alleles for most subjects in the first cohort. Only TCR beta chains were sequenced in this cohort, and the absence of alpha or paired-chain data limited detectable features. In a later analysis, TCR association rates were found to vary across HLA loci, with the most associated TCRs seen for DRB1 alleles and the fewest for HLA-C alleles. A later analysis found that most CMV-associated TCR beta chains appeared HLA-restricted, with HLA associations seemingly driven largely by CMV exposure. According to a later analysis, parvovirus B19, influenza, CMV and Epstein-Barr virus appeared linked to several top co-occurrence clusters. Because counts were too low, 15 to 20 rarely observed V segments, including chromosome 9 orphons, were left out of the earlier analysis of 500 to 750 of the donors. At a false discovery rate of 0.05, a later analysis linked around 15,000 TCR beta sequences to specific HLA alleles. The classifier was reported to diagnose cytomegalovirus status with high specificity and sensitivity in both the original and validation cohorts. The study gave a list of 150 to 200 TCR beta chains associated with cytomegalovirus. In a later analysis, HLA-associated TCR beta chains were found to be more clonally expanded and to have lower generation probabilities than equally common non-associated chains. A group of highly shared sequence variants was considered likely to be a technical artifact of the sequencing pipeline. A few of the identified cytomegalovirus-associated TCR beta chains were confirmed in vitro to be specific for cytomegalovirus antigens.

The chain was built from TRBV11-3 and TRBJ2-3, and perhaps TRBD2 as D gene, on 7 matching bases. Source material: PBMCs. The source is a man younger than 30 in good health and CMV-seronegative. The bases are TGTGCCAGCTCAAGAGGGGGGGATGCAGATACGCAGTATTTT. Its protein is CASSRGGDADTQYF.